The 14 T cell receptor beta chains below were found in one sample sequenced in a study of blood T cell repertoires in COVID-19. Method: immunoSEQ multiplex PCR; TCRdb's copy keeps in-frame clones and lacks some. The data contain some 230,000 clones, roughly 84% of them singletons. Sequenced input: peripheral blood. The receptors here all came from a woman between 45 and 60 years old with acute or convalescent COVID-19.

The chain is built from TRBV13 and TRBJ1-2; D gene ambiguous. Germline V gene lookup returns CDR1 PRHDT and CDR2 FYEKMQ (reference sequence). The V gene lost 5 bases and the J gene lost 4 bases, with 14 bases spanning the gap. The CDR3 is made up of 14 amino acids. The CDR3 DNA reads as TGTGCCAGCAGCAACCGGGAGGCCCTCTATGGCTACACCTTC. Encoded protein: CASSNREALYGYTF. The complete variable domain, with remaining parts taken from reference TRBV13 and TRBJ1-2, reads AAGVIQSPRHLIKEKRETATLKCYPIPRHDTVYWYQQGPGQDPQFLISFYEKMQSDKGSIPDRFSAQQFSDYHSELNMSSLELGDSALYFCASSNREALYGYTFGSGTRLTVV.

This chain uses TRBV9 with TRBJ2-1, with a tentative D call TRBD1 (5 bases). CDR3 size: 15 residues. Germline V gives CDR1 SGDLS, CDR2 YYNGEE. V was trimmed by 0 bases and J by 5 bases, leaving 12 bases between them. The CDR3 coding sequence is TGTGCCAGCAGCGTAGCCCGGACAAGAAACAATGAGCAGTTCTTC. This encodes CASSVARTRNNEQFF.

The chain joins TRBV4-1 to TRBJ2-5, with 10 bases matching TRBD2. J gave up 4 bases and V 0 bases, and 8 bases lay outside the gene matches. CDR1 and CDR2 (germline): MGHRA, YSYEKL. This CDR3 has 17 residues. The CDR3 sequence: CASSQEGSGRARETQYF. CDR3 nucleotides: TGCGCCAGCAGCCAAGAGGGAAGCGGGAGGGCCAGAGAGACCCAGTACTTC.

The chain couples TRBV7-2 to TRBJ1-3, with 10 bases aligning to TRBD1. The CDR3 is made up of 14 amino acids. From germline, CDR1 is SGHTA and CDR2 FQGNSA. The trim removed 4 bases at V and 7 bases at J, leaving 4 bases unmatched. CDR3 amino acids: CASSSPGQGNTIYF. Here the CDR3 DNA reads TGTGCCAGCAGCTCGCCGGGACAGGGGAACACCATATATTTT.

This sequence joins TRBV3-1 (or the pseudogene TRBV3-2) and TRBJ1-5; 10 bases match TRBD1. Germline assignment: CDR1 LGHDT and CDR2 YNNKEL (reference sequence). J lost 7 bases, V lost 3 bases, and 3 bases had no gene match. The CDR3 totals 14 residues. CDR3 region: CASSQGTGVQPQHF. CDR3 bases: TGTGCCAGCAGCCAGGGGACAGGGGTACAGCCCCAGCATTTT.

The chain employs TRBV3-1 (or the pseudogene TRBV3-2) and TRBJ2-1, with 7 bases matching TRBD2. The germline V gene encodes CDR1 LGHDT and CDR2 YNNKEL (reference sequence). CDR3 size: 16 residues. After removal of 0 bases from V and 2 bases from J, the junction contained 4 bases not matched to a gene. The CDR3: CASSQDSGLAYNEQFF. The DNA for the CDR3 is TGTGCCAGCAGCCAAGATTCAGGACTAGCCTACAATGAGCAGTTCTTC.

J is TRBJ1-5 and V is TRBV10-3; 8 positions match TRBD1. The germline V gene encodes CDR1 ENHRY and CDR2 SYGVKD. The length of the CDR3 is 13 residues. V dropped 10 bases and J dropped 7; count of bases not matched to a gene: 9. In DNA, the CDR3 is TGTGCCACGACGCCGACAGGGGACCAGCCCCAGCATTTT. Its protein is CATTPTGDQPQHF.

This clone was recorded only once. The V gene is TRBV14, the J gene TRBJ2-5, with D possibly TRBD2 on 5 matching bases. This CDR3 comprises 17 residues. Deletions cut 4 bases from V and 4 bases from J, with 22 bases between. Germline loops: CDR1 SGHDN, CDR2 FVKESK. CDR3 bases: TGTGCCAGCAGCCGAGATACAGTGAGGGCGGTGGGAGAGACCCAGTACTTC. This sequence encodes CASSRDTVRAVGETQYF.

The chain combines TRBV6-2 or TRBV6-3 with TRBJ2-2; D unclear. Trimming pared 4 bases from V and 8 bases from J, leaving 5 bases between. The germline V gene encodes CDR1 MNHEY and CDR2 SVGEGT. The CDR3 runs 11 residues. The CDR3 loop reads CASSFRGELFF. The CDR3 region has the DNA TGTGCCAGCAGTTTTCGGGGGGAGCTGTTTTTT.

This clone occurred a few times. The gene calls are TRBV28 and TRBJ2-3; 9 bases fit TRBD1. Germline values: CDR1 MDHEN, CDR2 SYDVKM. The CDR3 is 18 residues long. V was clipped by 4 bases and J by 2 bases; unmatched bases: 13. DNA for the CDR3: TGTGCCAGCAGTTCCGATCCCACTACAGGGGGCCCCACAGATACGCAGTATTTT. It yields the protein CASSSDPTTGGPTDTQYF.

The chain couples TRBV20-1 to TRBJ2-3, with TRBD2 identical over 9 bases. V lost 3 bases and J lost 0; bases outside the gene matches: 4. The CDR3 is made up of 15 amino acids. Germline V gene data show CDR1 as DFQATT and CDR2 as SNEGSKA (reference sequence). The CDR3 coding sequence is TGCAGTGCTAGTGCCACTAGCGGGAGCACAGATACGCAGTATTTT. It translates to CSASATSGSTDTQYF.

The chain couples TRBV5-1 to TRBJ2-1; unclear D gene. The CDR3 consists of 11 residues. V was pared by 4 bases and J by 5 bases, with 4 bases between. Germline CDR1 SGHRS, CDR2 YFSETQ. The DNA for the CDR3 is TGCGCCAGCAGCCCCGACAATGAGCAGTTCTTC. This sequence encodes CASSPDNEQFF.

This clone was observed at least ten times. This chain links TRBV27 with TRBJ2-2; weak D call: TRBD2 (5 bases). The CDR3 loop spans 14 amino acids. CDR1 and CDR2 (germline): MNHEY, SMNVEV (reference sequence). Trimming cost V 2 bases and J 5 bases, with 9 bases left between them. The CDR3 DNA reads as TGTGCCAGCAGTTTAGCCGGGAAAACCGGGGAGCTGTTTTTT. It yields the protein CASSLAGKTGELFF.

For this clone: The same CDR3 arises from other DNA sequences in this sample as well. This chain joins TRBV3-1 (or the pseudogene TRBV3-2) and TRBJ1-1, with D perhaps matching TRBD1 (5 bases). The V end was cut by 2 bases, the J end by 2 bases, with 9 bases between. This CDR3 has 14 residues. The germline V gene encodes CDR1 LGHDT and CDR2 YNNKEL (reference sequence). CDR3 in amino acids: CASSQLQGNTEAFF. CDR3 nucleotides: TGTGCCAGCAGCCAACTCCAGGGAAACACTGAAGCTTTCTTT.